This TCR beta chain comes out of a study of vaccination and CD4 T cells after COVID-19. This sample's treatment: roughly 10-day PBMC culture with coronavirus spike peptide pools or control peptides (ViraFEST assay). PCR positivity was dated March to December 2020, before US Alpha, Beta and Delta variants. Study-level results: Convalescent patients saw a median roughly 90% of their reactive clones show up only after vaccination. There were relatively few convalescent patients studied, and there were no early post-infection timepoints.

This clonotype has a handful of counts. The antigen is unknown. Sequencing of the DNA from cultured CD4+ T cells was carried out with the Oncomine TCR Beta short-read assay. TCRdb reprocessed the PCR reads via MiXCR and lists one record per CDR3 protein. The sample lists more than 14,000 distinct CDR3 sequences, roughly 50% occurring once. Germline trimming cut 4 bases from V and 6 bases from J; bases unmatched to any gene: 5. Germline V lookup: CDR1 MNHEY, CDR2 SMNVEV (reference sequence). There are 14 residues in the CDR3. The rearrangement uses TRBV27 and TRBJ1-5, with 8 bases lining up with TRBD1. Sequencing input: CD4+ T cells from blood, cultured in vitro. This clonotype was sampled from a human donor who had recovered from COVID-19. CDR3 protein: CASSWSRGLQPQHF. The CDR3 DNA reads TGTGCCAGCAGTTGGTCCAGGGGGCTTCAGCCCCAGCATTTT.